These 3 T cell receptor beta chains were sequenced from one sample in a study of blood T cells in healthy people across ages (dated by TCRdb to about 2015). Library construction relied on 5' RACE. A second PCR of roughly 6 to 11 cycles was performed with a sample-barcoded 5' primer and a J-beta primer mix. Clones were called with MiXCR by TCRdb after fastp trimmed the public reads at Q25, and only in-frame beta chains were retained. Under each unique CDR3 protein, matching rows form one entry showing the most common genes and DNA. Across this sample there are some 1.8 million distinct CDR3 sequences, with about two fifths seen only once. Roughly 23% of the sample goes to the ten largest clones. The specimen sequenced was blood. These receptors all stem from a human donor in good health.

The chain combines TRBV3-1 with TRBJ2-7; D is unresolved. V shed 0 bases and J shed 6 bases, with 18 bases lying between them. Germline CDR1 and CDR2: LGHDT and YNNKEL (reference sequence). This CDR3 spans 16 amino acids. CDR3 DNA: TGTGCCAGCAGCCAAGATCAGGTTCGAGTATTGGGCGAGCAGTACTTC. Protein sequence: CASSQDQVRVLGEQYF.

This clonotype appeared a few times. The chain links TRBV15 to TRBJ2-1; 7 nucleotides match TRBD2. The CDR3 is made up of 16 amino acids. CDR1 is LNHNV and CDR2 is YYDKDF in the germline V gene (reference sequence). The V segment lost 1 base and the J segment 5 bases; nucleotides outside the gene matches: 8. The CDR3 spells CATSRAHGTKDNEQFF. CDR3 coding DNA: TGTGCCACCAGCAGAGCCCACGGGACTAAAGACAATGAGCAGTTCTTC.

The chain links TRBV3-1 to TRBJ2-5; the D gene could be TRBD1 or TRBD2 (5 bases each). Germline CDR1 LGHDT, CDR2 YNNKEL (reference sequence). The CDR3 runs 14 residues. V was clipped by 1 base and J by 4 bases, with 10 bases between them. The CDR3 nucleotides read TGTGCCAGCAGCCAAGGTGTGGGACGAGAGACCCAGTACTTC. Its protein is CASSQGVGRETQYF.